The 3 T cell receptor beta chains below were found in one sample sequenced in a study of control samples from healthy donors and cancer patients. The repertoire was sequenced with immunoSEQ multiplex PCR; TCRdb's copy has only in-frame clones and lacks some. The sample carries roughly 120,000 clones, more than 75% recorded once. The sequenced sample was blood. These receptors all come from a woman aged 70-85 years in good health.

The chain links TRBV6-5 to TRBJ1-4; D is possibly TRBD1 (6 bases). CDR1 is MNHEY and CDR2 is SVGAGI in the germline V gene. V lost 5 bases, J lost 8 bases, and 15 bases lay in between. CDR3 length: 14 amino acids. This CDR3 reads CASSRGAVGEKLFF. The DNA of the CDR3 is TGTGCCAGCAGTAGGGGGGCCGTCGGAGAAAAACTGTTTTTT.

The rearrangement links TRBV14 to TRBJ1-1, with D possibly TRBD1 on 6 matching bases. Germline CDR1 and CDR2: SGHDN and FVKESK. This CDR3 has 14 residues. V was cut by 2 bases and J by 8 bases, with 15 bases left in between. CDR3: CASSQSWGPPEAFF. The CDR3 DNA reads TGTGCCAGCAGCCAATCTTGGGGGCCACCCGAAGCTTTCTTT.

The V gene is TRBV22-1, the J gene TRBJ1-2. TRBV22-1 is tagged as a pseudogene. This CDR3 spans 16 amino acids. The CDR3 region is CPGRLIRKRKTYGYTF. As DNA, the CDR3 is TGTCCTGGGAGGTTAATCCGAAAGAGAAAGACCTATGGCTACACCTTC.